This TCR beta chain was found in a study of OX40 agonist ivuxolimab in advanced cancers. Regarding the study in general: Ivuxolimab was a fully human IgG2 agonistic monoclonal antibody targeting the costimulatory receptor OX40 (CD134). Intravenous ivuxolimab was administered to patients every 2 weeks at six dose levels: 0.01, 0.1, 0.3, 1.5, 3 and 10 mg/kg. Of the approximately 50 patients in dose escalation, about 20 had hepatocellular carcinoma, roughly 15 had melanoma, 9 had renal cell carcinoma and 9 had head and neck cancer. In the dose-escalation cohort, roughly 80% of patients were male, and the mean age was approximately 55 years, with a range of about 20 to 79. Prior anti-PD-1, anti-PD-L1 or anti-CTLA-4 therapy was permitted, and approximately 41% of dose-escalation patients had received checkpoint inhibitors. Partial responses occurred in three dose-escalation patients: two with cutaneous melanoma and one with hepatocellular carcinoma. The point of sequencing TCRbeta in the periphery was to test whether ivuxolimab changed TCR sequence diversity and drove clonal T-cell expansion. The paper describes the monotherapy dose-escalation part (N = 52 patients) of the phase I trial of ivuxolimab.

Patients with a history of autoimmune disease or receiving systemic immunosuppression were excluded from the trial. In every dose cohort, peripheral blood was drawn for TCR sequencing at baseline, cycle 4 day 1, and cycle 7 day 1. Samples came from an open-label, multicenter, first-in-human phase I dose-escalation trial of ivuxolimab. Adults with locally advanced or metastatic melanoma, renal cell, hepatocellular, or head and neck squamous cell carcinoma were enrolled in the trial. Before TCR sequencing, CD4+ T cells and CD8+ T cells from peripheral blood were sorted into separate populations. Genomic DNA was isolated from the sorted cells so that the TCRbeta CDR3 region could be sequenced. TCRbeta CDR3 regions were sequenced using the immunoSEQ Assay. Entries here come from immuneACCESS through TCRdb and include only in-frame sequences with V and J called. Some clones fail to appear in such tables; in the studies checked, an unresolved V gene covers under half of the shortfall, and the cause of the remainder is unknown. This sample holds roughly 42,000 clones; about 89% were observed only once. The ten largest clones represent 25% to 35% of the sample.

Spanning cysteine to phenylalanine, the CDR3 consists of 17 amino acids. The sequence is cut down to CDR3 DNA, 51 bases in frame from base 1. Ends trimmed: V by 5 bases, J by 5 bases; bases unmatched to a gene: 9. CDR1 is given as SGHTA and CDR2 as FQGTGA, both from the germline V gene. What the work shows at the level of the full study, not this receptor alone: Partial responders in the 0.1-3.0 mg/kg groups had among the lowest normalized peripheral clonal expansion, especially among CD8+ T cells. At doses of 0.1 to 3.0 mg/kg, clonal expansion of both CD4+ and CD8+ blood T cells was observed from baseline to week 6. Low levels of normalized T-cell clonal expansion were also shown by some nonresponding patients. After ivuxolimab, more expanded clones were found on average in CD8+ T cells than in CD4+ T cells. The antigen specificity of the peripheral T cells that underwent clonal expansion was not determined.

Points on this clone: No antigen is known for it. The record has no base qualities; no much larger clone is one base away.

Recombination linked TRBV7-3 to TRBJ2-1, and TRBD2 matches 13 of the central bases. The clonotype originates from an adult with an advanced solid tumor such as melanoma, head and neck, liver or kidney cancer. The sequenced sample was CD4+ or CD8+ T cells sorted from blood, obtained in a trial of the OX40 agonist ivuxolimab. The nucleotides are TGTGCCAGCAGCAAAGGCCGTACTAGCGGGAGGGACAATGAGCAGTTCTTC. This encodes CASSKGRTSGRDNEQFF.